Each of the 26 T cell receptor beta chains below was sequenced from the same sample in a study of shared clonotypes between healthy human individuals. Produced via immunoSEQ multiplex PCR; TCRdb's table is partial and in-frame only. The table includes around 1 million clones, 76% detected once. Sequencing was performed on memory CD4+ T cells sorted from blood. The subset denotes: CD45RA-negative fraction. Receptors originate from a young man in good health.

The chain joins TRBV5-4 to TRBJ2-3; D is unresolved. V lost 4 bases, J lost 4 bases, and 16 bases lay in between. The CDR3 spans 15 residues. The germline gives CDR1 SGHNT, CDR2 YYREEE (reference sequence). The CDR3 spells CASSLGAGRADTQYF. Written as DNA, the CDR3 is TGTGCCAGCAGCCTAGGAGCCGGACGGGCAGATACGCAGTATTTT.

The chain recombines TRBV27 with TRBJ2-7; 11 nucleotides agree with TRBD1. CDR3 length equals 14 residues. J lost 7 bases, V lost 4 bases, and 6 bases had no gene match. Germline-derived CDR1 and CDR2 are MNHEY and SMNVEV (reference sequence). In DNA, the CDR3 is TGTGCCAGCAGTTCGGGACAGGGGGTGGGGGAGCAGTACTTC. This gives the protein CASSSGQGVGEQYF.

The V gene is TRBV5-1, the J gene TRBJ2-5, with 8 bases fitting TRBD1. Germline V CDR1 and CDR2: SGHRS, YFSETQ. The CDR3 extends over 16 amino acids. Trimming removed 2 bases from V and 2 bases from J; junction bases left unmatched: 8. CDR3 amino acids: CASSFGNTGGQETQYF. The CDR3 nucleotides are TGCGCCAGCAGCTTTGGAAATACAGGGGGACAAGAGACCCAGTACTTC.

The chain links TRBV5-1 to TRBJ1-2; 7 bases match TRBD1. Per the germline V gene, CDR1 is SGHRS and CDR2 is YFSETQ. CDR3 size: 12 residues. V trimming: 4 bases; J trimming: 8 bases; junction bases outside the gene matches: 5. CDR3 nucleotides: TGCGCCAGCAGCCGTGACAGGGAGGGCTACACCTTC. This gives the protein CASSRDREGYTF.

V gene TRBV9 combines with J gene TRBJ1-2; D remains ambiguous. CDR1 is SGDLS, CDR2 YYNGEE, per germline. Trimming removed 0 bases at V and 2 bases at J, with 5 bases between. This CDR3 spans 13 amino acids. The CDR3 nucleotides are TGTGCCAGCAGCGTAGACGAAAACTATGGCTACACCTTC. Its protein product is CASSVDENYGYTF.

The rearrangement links TRBV27 to TRBJ2-7; D is unresolved. CDR3 length: 14 residues. Germline values: CDR1 MNHEY, CDR2 SMNVEV (reference sequence). V shed 4 bases and J shed 6 bases, with 16 bases lying between them. CDR3 nucleotides: TGTGCCAGCAGTTCCTCGGTCCCGCGAAGCGAGCAGTACTTC. Translation gives CASSSSVPRSEQYF.

The V and J genes are TRBV27 and TRBJ2-3; 16 nucleotides line up with TRBD2. The CDR3 has 18 residues. Germline V CDR1 and CDR2: MNHEY, SMNVEV (reference sequence). Germline trimming cut 3 bases from V and 0 bases from J; bases unmatched to any gene: 3. The CDR3 bases are TGTGCCAGCAGTTTGGCGGGACTAGCGGGGGGGAGCACAGATACGCAGTATTTT. This sequence encodes CASSLAGLAGGSTDTQYF.

V is TRBV10-3 and J is TRBJ1-5; D is unresolved. The CDR3 consists of 15 residues. Trimming left V 2 bases short and J 4 bases short, with 12 bases between. CDR1 is ENHRY and CDR2 is SYGVKD in the germline V gene. CDR3 bases: TGTGCCATCAGTGAGGAACCGACGGGAAATCAGCCCCAGCATTTT. This translates into CAISEEPTGNQPQHF.

This clone was seen a single time. The chain is built from TRBV6-5 and TRBJ2-7; TRBD2 matches 14 bases. The CDR3 length is 15 residues. Germline V gene sequence: CDR1 MNHEY, CDR2 SVGAGI. The junction had 6 bases not matched to a gene; V was cut back by 6 bases and J by 5 bases. CDR3 DNA: TGTGCCAGCAGCGGGACTAGCGGGAGTCGCCACGAGCAGTACTTC. Protein sequence: CASSGTSGSRHEQYF.

V and J are TRBV9 and TRBJ2-3, with 7 nucleotides matching TRBD2. CDR1 is SGDLS, CDR2 YYNGEE, per germline. The ends lost 4 bases at V and 2 bases at J; junction bases unmatched: 7. The CDR3 extends over 15 amino acids. CDR3 in DNA: TGTGCCAGCAGCTTACGGGGGGAGCTCACAGATACGCAGTATTTT. Translated, it gives CASSLRGELTDTQYF. The variable domain in full, completed from reference TRBV9 and TRBJ2-3, reads DSGVTQTPKHLITATGQRVTLRCSPRSGDLSVYWYQQSLDQGLQFLIQYYNGEERAKGNILERFSAQQFPDLHSELNLSSLELGDSALYFCASSLRGELTDTQYFGPGTRLTVL.

This chain links TRBV6-6 with TRBJ1-3, with 7 bases identical to TRBD1. Germline loops: CDR1 MNHNY, CDR2 SVGAGI (reference sequence). This CDR3 is 15 amino acids long. V lost 5 bases to trimming and J lost 3 bases; unmatched junction nucleotides: 7. CDR3 sequence reads: CASSPGTVVGNTIYF. The DNA for the CDR3 is TGTGCCAGCAGTCCCGGGACAGTTGTTGGAAACACCATATATTTT.

In the case of this clone: A read error likely explains this, since a far larger clone differs by one base. The J gene is TRBJ2-7, the V gene TRBV6-5; D is ambiguous. Germline V gene data show CDR1 as MNHEY and CDR2 as SVGAGI. This CDR3 has 14 amino acids. The CDR3 DNA is TGTGCCAGCAAGGGTCGGGCGGTCTCCTACGGGCAGTACTTC. Its translation is CASKGRAVSYGQYF.

The chain links TRBV6-6 to TRBJ2-1; possible D gene TRBD1, 6 bases. The CDR3 is 15 residues long. Germline V CDR1 and CDR2: MNHNY, SVGAGI (reference sequence). V was clipped by 7 bases and J by 4 bases, with 17 bases between them. CDR3 loop: CASTPIGQPYNEQFF. CDR3 DNA sequence: TGTGCCAGCACACCAATCGGACAGCCTTACAATGAGCAGTTCTTC.

Ten or more counts support this clone. The chain uses TRBV9 and TRBJ2-7; D is uncertain. The CDR3 has 13 amino acids. The V gene's germline CDR1 is SGDLS and CDR2 YYNGEE. The ends were cut back, 0 bases at V and 7 bases at J, with 11 bases in the middle. CDR3 loop: CASSVGPDGEQYF. The CDR3 bases are TGTGCCAGCAGCGTAGGGCCAGATGGTGAGCAGTACTTC.

The chain employs TRBV2 and TRBJ2-1, with no clear D. The CDR3 runs to 13 residues. V was trimmed by 7 bases and J by 0 bases, leaving 7 bases between them. Germline values: CDR1 SNHLY, CDR2 FYNNEI. Here the CDR3 DNA reads TGTGCCAGCAAGAGGAGCTCCTACAATGAGCAGTTCTTC. Its protein is CASKRSSYNEQFF.

The chain recombines TRBV2 with TRBJ2-5; TRBD2 matches at 7 bases. The CDR3 consists of 16 residues. J gave up 5 bases and V 6 bases, and 15 bases lay outside the gene matches. CDR1 is SNHLY, CDR2 FYNNEI, per germline. DNA for the CDR3: TGTGCCAGCAGCAAAAATCGCGGCGGGGAGGGGGAGACCCAGTACTTC. Protein sequence: CASSKNRGGEGETQYF.

This clone was recorded once. V usage is TRBV5-1 and J usage is TRBJ2-4, with 9 bases that match TRBD1. Germline V gene sequence: CDR1 SGHRS, CDR2 YFSETQ. The junction had 7 bases not matched to a gene; V was cut back by 4 bases and J by 8 bases. The CDR3 sequence is 14 residues long. The CDR3 is CASSPTGGADIQYF. The CDR3 DNA is TGCGCCAGCAGCCCCACAGGGGGCGCGGACATTCAGTACTTC. The whole variable domain, remainder taken from reference TRBV5-1 and TRBJ2-4, is KAGVTQTPRYLIKTRGQQVTLSCSPISGHRSVSWYQQTPGQGLQFLFEYFSETQRNKGNFPGRFSGRQFSNSRSEMNVSTLELGDSALYLCASSPTGGADIQYFGAGTRLSVL.

This clone appeared once. The rearrangement uses TRBV6-5 and TRBJ1-1, with 8 positions matching TRBD1. Trimming took 6 bases from V and 6 from J; bases not matched to a gene: 3. In germline, CDR1 is MNHEY, CDR2 SVGAGI. The CDR3 totals 12 residues. In nucleotides, the CDR3 is TGTGCCAGCAGGGACAGGGTCGCTGAAGCTTTCTTT. Protein product: CASRDRVAEAFF.

This chain joins TRBV18 and TRBJ1-4; TRBD1 might be the D (6 bases). The CDR3 contains 13 residues. The ends were cut back, 3 bases at V and 8 bases at J, with 10 bases in the middle. In germline, CDR1 is KGHSH, CDR2 LQKENI. CDR3 residues: CASSPRGLEKLFF. The CDR3 DNA follows: TGTGCCAGCTCACCCAGGGGTTTGGAAAAACTGTTTTTT.

CDR3: CASSLAESRTGMKEKLFF. The CDR3 bases are TGTGCCAGCAGCTTGGCCGAATCTAGGACAGGGATGAAGGAAAAACTGTTTTTT. This sequence joins TRBV5-5 and TRBJ1-4; 8 bases line up with TRBD1. The V segment lost 0 bases and the J segment 8 bases; nucleotides outside the gene matches: 15. Germline CDR1 is SGHKS and CDR2 is YYEKEE (reference sequence). The CDR3 covers 18 residues. Full variable domain (rest looked up from reference TRBV5-5 and TRBJ1-4): DAGVTQSPTHLIKTRGQQVTLRCSPISGHKSVSWYQQVLGQGPQFIFQYYEKEERGRGNFPDRFSARQFPNYSSELNVNALLLGDSALYLCASSLAESRTGMKEKLFFGSGTQLSVL.

The chain has TRBV4-1 and TRBJ2-4; 10 bases are a match to TRBD2. The CDR3 totals 16 residues. With 3 bases clipped from V and 7 bases from J, the junction kept 9 bases outside the gene matches. Germline CDR1 is MGHRA and CDR2 is YSYEKL. As DNA, the CDR3 is TGCGCCAGCAGCCACCTGCGATCAGCGGGAGGGAACATTCAGTACTTC. Translated: CASSHLRSAGGNIQYF.

This chain joins TRBV27 and TRBJ1-1; TRBD1 is a possible D gene (5 bases). Trimming stripped 8 bases from V and 1 base from J, with 14 bases between. This CDR3 is 14 amino acids long. CDR1 is MNHEY, CDR2 SMNVEV, per germline (reference sequence). The CDR3 bases are TGTGCCAGCCGGTGGGACTCAAGGAACACTGAAGCTTTCTTT. This codes for CASRWDSRNTEAFF.

V gene TRBV18 combines with J gene TRBJ1-4; D uncertain. Germline assignment: CDR1 KGHSH and CDR2 LQKENI. The CDR3 is 15 amino acids. V was pared by 5 bases and J by 3 bases, with 13 bases between. Here the CDR3 reads CASSSKTRPNEKLFF. In DNA, the CDR3 is TGTGCCAGCTCATCTAAAACCCGTCCTAATGAAAAACTGTTTTTT.

The chain links TRBV5-4 to TRBJ2-2; D tentatively reads TRBD1 or TRBD2 (6 bases each). Trimming shortened V by 1 base and J by 7 bases, and 14 bases separated the two germline ends. The CDR3 totals 15 residues. Germline values: CDR1 SGHNT, CDR2 YYREEE (reference sequence). CDR3 loop: CASSLRGAVGGELFF. The CDR3 coding sequence is TGTGCCAGCAGCTTGAGGGGGGCGGTCGGCGGGGAGCTGTTTTTT.

About this clone: The same CDR3 can be traced to other DNA sequences in this sample. The rearrangement links TRBV18 to TRBJ2-2; no clear D. The germline CDR1 and CDR2 sequences are KGHSH and LQKENI. The germline V and J ends were trimmed by 3 bases and 0 bases, with 5 bases remaining between them. The CDR3 spans 14 residues. Here the CDR3 reads CASSPSANTGELFF. The CDR3 DNA is TGTGCCAGCTCACCTTCGGCGAACACCGGGGAGCTGTTTTTT. Complete variable domain (other parts from reference TRBV18 and TRBJ2-2): NAGVMQNPRHLVRRRGQEARLRCSPMKGHSHVYWYRQLPEEGLKFMVYLQKENIIDESGMPKERFSAEFPKEGPSILRIQQVVRGDSAAYFCASSPSANTGELFFGEGSRLTVL.

This sequence joins TRBV10-3 and TRBJ1-2, with D uncertain. V was trimmed by 2 bases and J by 8 bases, leaving 9 bases between them. The CDR3 has 12 amino acids. In germline, CDR1 is ENHRY, CDR2 SYGVKD. CDR3 sequence: CAISEGEGGYTF. The CDR3 coding sequence is TGTGCCATCAGTGAGGGGGAGGGAGGCTACACCTTC.